This paragraph reports one T cell receptor beta chain. Antigen specificity is unknown. TCRB transcripts that were expressed got sequenced, as all of the isolated RNA had been reverse transcribed. Using immunoSEQ multiplex PCR, the repertoire was profiled, and TCRdb retains in-frame clones only, with some absent. The sample carries tens of thousands of clones, almost 50% recorded once. The sample belongs to a study of beta chain features in type 1 diabetes. Study results and caveats: Researchers report that Type 1 diabetes patients had moderately but significantly shorter TCRB CDR3s across all four CD4+ subsets. Type 1 diabetes patients had fewer VDJ junction insertions and more deletions. Using cDNA template may skew counts toward highly expressing activated cells.

The CDR3 is 14 residues long. CDR1 is SNHLY and CDR2 is FYNNEI in the germline V gene. The V end was cut by 8 bases, the J end by 6 bases, with 16 bases between. One heparinised draw, averaging roughly 110 mL, was taken per donor. V is TRBV2 and J is TRBJ2-2; TRBD2 might be the D (6 bases). The source material was central memory CD4+ T cells from blood. The sequence came from a man aged 25 to 40 with type 1 diabetes. CDR3 nucleotides: TGTGCCAGCGCCGGGACTGGGGGACCCGGGGAGCTGTTTTTT. This sequence encodes CASAGTGGPGELFF.